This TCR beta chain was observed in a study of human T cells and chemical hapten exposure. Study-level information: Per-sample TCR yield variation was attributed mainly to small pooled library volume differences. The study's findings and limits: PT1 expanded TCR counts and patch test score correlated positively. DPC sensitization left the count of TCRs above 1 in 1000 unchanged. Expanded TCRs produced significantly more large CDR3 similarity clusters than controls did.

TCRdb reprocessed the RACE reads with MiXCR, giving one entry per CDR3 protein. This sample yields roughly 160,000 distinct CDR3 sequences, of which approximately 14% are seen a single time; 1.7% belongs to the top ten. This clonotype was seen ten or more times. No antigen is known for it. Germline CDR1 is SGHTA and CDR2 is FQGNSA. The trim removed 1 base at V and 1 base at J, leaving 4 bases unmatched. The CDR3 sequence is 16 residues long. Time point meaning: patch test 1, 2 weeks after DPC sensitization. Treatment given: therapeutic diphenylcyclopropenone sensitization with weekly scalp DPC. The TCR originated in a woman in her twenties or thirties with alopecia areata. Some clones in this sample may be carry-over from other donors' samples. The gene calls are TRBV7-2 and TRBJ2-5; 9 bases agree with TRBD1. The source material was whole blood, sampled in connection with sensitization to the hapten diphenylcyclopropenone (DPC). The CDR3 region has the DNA TGTGCCAGCAGCTTAGTGGGACAGGGCTTCCAAGAGACCCAGTACTTC. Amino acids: CASSLVGQGFQETQYF.